These 19 T cell receptor beta chains were sequenced from one sample in a study of blood T cell repertoires in COVID-19. The table came from immunoSEQ multiplex PCR; TCRdb's copy has only in-frame clones and leaves some out. The table includes about 51,000 clones, about 88% detected once. Sequencing was done on a sample of peripheral blood. These receptors all come from a man aged 55 to 70 with acute or convalescent COVID-19.

The chain employs TRBV7-9 and TRBJ1-4; no clear D. The V end lost 1 base, the J end lost 5 bases, and 11 bases lay between the germline ends. This CDR3 region has 15 residues. The germline V gene has CDR1 SEHNR and CDR2 FQNEAQ (reference sequence). For the CDR3, the DNA is TGTGCCAGCAGCTTAGGCGGGATTGGAAATGAAAAACTGTTTTTT. Translated, it gives CASSLGGIGNEKLFF. Filled out from reference TRBV7-9 and TRBJ1-4, the complete variable domain reads DTGVSQNPRHKITKRGQNVTFRCDPISEHNRLYWYRQTLGQGPEFLTYFQNEAQLEKSRLLSDRFSAERPKGSFSTLEIQRTEQGDSAMYLCASSLGGIGNEKLFFGSGTQLSVL.

The chain employs TRBV13 and TRBJ2-7; 7 bases line up with TRBD1. Germline assignment: CDR1 PRHDT and CDR2 FYEKMQ (reference sequence). V lost 1 base and J lost 2; bases outside the gene matches: 11. The CDR3 has 17 residues. The CDR3 spells CASSLVAGTVTTYEQYF. In DNA form, the CDR3 reads TGTGCCAGCAGCTTAGTAGCCGGGACAGTGACTACCTACGAGCAGTACTTC.

This chain joins TRBV5-1 and TRBJ2-3, with D unclear. Looked up from germline, CDR1 is SGHRS and CDR2 is YFSETQ. The CDR3 spans 14 residues. Trimming pared 4 bases from V and 5 bases from J, leaving 14 bases between. The CDR3 region has the DNA TGCGCCAGCAGCCCCTATCGCGTCCTAGATACGCAGTATTTT. Protein: CASSPYRVLDTQYF.

V is TRBV7-6 and J is TRBJ2-1; 8 positions agree with TRBD1. Germline CDR1 SGHVS, CDR2 FNYEAQ. The ends lost 2 bases at V and 4 bases at J; junction bases unmatched: 4. The CDR3 has 15 residues. In DNA, the CDR3 is TGTGCCAGCAGCTTAAACCAGGGGGCTTACAATGAGCAGTTCTTC. Protein: CASSLNQGAYNEQFF.

This chain links TRBV19 with TRBJ2-1; 8 bases align to TRBD2. Trimming removed 3 bases from V and 2 bases from J; junction bases left unmatched: 6. The V gene's germline CDR1 is LNHDA and CDR2 SQIVND (reference sequence). The CDR3 is 16 residues long. For the CDR3, the DNA is TGTGCCAGTAGTATTTGGACTAGCCTAGCCTACAATGAGCAGTTCTTC. It codes for CASSIWTSLAYNEQFF.

The V and J genes are TRBV7-6 and TRBJ2-5; 9 bases agree with TRBD1. V gave up 3 bases and J gave up 3 bases; unmatched junction bases: 8. The germline V gene encodes CDR1 SGHVS and CDR2 FNYEAQ. CDR3 size: 16 residues. The CDR3 region has the DNA TGTGCCAGCAGCTTCTTGACGGGACAGGGAAAAGAGACCCAGTACTTC. Its translation is CASSFLTGQGKETQYF.

The chain employs TRBV5-1 and TRBJ1-1; 8 bases line up with TRBD1. V was pared by 5 bases and J by 8 bases, with 14 bases of the junction left unmatched. This CDR3 comprises 15 residues. Germline V gene data show CDR1 as SGHRS and CDR2 as YFSETQ. CDR3 in amino acids: CASRERPGTGSEAFF. In DNA, the CDR3 is TGCGCCAGCAGAGAACGTCCCGGGACAGGTTCCGAAGCTTTCTTT.

The rearrangement joins TRBV7-9 to TRBJ1-1; D is unresolved. V shed 3 bases and J shed 11 bases, with 22 bases lying between them. This CDR3 is 15 amino acids long. CDR1 is SEHNR and CDR2 is FQNEAQ in the germline V gene (reference sequence). The CDR3 DNA follows: TGTGCCAGCAGCTTCACCCTGACCCGCGAGGTGGTCGCTTTCTTT. The encoded protein is CASSFTLTREVVAFF.

This clone was seen only a few times. This chain links TRBV28 with TRBJ1-3; TRBD1 agrees at 9 bases. Germline values: CDR1 MDHEN, CDR2 SYDVKM. J was trimmed by 1 base and V by 5 bases; bases with no gene match: 3. This CDR3 has 15 amino acids. The CDR3 DNA reads as TGTGCCAGCAGTCCCGGGACAGGGTCTGGAAACACCATATATTTT. It encodes CASSPGTGSGNTIYF.

The chain employs TRBV5-1 and TRBJ2-2; TRBD1 matches 7 bases. The V and J ends lost 4 bases and 6 bases, in that order; junction bases with no gene match: 3. Germline V gene lookup returns CDR1 SGHRS and CDR2 YFSETQ. The CDR3 is 13 amino acids. The CDR3 loop is CASSVRGSGELFF. In DNA, the CDR3 is TGCGCCAGCAGCGTCAGGGGGTCCGGGGAGCTGTTTTTT.

This clone was found once. CDR3 amino acids: CASSPRTSGSNEQFF. CDR3 coding DNA: TGTGCCAGCAGTCCCCGGACTAGCGGGAGTAATGAGCAGTTCTTC. The chain recombines TRBV6-5 with TRBJ2-1, with TRBD2 matching over 13 bases. CDR3 size: 15 residues. The germline V gene has CDR1 MNHEY and CDR2 SVGAGI. V trimming: 5 bases; J trimming: 7 bases; junction bases outside the gene matches: 5.

This chain uses TRBV19 with TRBJ2-3, with D tentatively TRBD2 (6 bases). This CDR3 has 15 residues. The V and J ends lost 5 bases and 2 bases respectively, with 14 bases between them. CDR1 LNHDA and CDR2 SQIVND come from the germline V gene (reference sequence). The CDR3 region has the DNA TGTGCCAGTAGTTTGATTGGGGGACTCACAGATACGCAGTATTTT. It codes for CASSLIGGLTDTQYF.

V usage is TRBV3-1 (or the pseudogene TRBV3-2) and J usage is TRBJ1-1; TRBD1 is a possible D gene (6 bases). Germline CDR1 is LGHDT and CDR2 is YNNKEL (reference sequence). The V end lost 0 bases, the J end lost 4 bases, and 9 bases lay between the germline ends. The CDR3 loop spans 14 amino acids. CDR3 region: CASSQDSGVTEAFF. CDR3 nucleotide sequence: TGTGCCAGCAGCCAAGATTCAGGGGTCACTGAAGCTTTCTTT.

This chain joins TRBV12-3 or TRBV12-4 and TRBJ1-1; D is ambiguous. Trimming pared 6 bases from V and 10 bases from J, leaving 18 bases between. This CDR3 has 13 amino acids. CDR3 loop: CASSTLSRAGAFF. CDR3 DNA sequence: TGTGCCAGCAGCACACTTTCTCGAGCGGGAGCTTTCTTT.

This clone was found a few times. The chain combines TRBV5-4 with TRBJ2-7, with a tentative D call TRBD1 (6 bases). This CDR3 has 14 residues. The V gene lost 1 base and the J gene lost 2 bases, with 10 bases spanning the gap. CDR1 and CDR2 from the germline V gene are SGHNT and YYREEE (reference sequence). CDR3 sequence reads: CASSLFGQTYEQYF. The CDR3 DNA sequence: TGTGCCAGCAGCTTGTTCGGACAGACCTACGAGCAGTACTTC. Combining the CDR3 with reference TRBV5-4 and TRBJ2-7 gives the whole variable domain ETGVTQSPTHLIKTRGQQVTLRCSSQSGHNTVSWYQQALGQGPQFIFQYYREEENGRGNFPPRFSGLQFPNYSSELNVNALELDDSALYLCASSLFGQTYEQYFGPGTRLTVT.

The chain has TRBV3-1 (or the pseudogene TRBV3-2) and TRBJ2-5, with TRBD2 identical over 11 bases. This CDR3 region has 16 residues. V dropped 3 bases and J dropped 4; count of bases not matched to a gene: 7. Germline V gene lookup returns CDR1 LGHDT and CDR2 YNNKEL (reference sequence). The CDR3 is CASSQGSGGVGETQYF. The CDR3 nucleotides are TGTGCCAGCAGCCAGGGTAGCGGGGGGGTTGGAGAGACCCAGTACTTC.

V gene TRBV11-1 combines with J gene TRBJ2-7, with TRBD1 matching over 9 bases. The CDR3 is made up of 13 amino acids. The germline V gene encodes CDR1 SGHAT and CDR2 FQDESV (reference sequence). The trim removed 5 bases at V and 3 bases at J, leaving 2 bases unmatched. As DNA, the CDR3 is TGTGCCAGCAGCAAGGACAGGGGCTACGAGCAGTACTTC. Translated: CASSKDRGYEQYF.

V gene TRBV6-5 combines with J gene TRBJ2-7, with D perhaps matching TRBD2 (5 bases). V was shortened by 6 bases and J by 6 bases, with 9 bases between the two germline ends. Germline V gene data show CDR1 as MNHEY and CDR2 as SVGAGI. The CDR3 length is 11 residues. The CDR3 DNA is TGTGCCAGCAGGACGGGGTTCGAGCAGTACTTC. It encodes CASRTGFEQYF.

This chain joins TRBV11-3 and TRBJ2-7; TRBD2 matches 9 bases. V lost 4 bases, J lost 6 bases, and 7 bases stayed unmatched. This CDR3 is 14 amino acids long. CDR1 is SGHNT and CDR2 is YENEEA in the germline V gene. CDR3 DNA sequence: TGTGCCAGCAGCTCACTTAGCGGGAGCCGCGAGCAGTACTTC. This gives the protein CASSSLSGSREQYF.